What follows describes a single T cell receptor (beta chain). The data were produced by immunoSEQ multiplex PCR, yet TCRdb's version contains in-frame clones alone and is incomplete. The table shows fewer than 400,000 clones, with 90% to 95% occurring only once. The data originate from a study of blood T cell repertoires in COVID-19. This study enrolled people aged about 18 to 90 from roughly 22 US geographic areas. The V end lost 2 bases, the J end lost 8 bases, and 6 bases lay between the germline ends. Germline CDR1 is ENHRY and CDR2 is SYGVKD. The CDR3 covers 12 residues. Input material: PBMCs or T cells enriched from blood (not recorded which). The TCR was taken from a woman in her twenties or thirties who had been exposed to COVID-19. The V and J genes are TRBV10-3 and TRBJ1-4; D remains ambiguous. Here the CDR3 DNA reads TGTGCCATCAGTGAGGGCAGAGAAAAACTGTTTTTT. It encodes CAISEGREKLFF.